The clone carrying this T cell receptor beta chain was picked up a small number of times. Antigen specificity is unknown. The sample originates from a study of T cell repertoires in cytomegalovirus infection. Overall study context: Based on public TCR beta signatures, there were indications of CMV infection and of a matching HLA type.

TCRdb processed the reads anew with MiXCR; each CDR3 protein has one entry. The table has 650,000 to 900,000 distinct CDR3 sequences, roughly 28% seen once. Trimming took 2 bases from V and 4 from J, leaving 15 bases between them. The CDR3 runs to 16 residues. CDR1 is MNHEY and CDR2 is SMNVEV in the germline V gene (reference sequence). Regarding the study as a whole: Clonotype analysis showed dominance of the ex vivo response by HLA-C-restricted CMV-specific TCR beta clonotypes. Of the TCR beta families, the public ones yielded a cumulative frequency that identified carriers of CMV plus the relevant HLA.

This material consisted of cultured CD8+ T cells from PBMCs, taken from culture after CMV antigen stimulation. The origin of this receptor is a human donor in good health (CMV status not recorded). Some clones in this sample may be carry-over from other donors' samples. The chain couples TRBV27 to TRBJ1-5; no clear D. CDR3 sequence: CASSLRFGAGNQPQHF. In nucleotides, the CDR3 is TGTGCCAGCAGTTTAAGGTTCGGCGCAGGAAATCAGCCCCAGCATTTT.